These 32 T cell receptor beta chains were all obtained from the same sample, sequenced in a study of blood T cells in healthy people across ages. Alongside a J-beta primer mix, a sample-barcoded 5' primer served in a second PCR lasting about 7 to 11 cycles. One entry per CDR3 protein results from TCRdb running MiXCR on the 5' RACE reads. The sample carries just under 750,000 distinct CDR3 sequences, about 20% recorded once. The material sequenced was blood. Receptors were obtained from a man aged 65 to 85 in good health.

The chain couples TRBV6-5 to TRBJ1-1; 7 bases agree with TRBD1. The CDR3 consists of 17 residues. V shed 2 bases, J shed 4 bases, and the junction held 13 bases outside the gene matches. CDR1 MNHEY and CDR2 SVGAGI come from the germline V gene. The CDR3 spells CASSYTRPTGLATEAFF. The CDR3 nucleotides are TGTGCCAGCAGTTACACCCGCCCGACAGGGTTGGCCACTGAAGCTTTCTTT.

The chain links TRBV3-1 to TRBJ2-3; a possible D gene is TRBD1 (5 bases). Trimming took off 6 bases at V and 4 bases at J, with 17 bases between the two ends. Germline CDR1 and CDR2: LGHDT and YNNKEL (reference sequence). The CDR3 is 15 amino acids. The CDR3: CASRALKGNSDTQYF. CDR3 nucleotides: TGTGCCAGCAGGGCCCTTAAGGGGAATTCAGATACGCAGTATTTT.

J is TRBJ1-6 and V is TRBV15; D not resolved. Trimming left V 0 bases short and J 5 bases short, with 8 bases between. The CDR3 contains 15 residues. Per germline, CDR1 LNHNV and CDR2 YYDKDF (reference sequence). The CDR3 coding sequence is TGTGCCACCAGCAGAGATGTGAGGGATAATTCACCCCTCCACTTT. Translated, it gives CATSRDVRDNSPLHF.

Many counts were recorded for this clonotype. The genes are TRBV12-3 or TRBV12-4 and TRBJ1-3, with D possibly matching TRBD1 (5 bases). V dropped 5 bases and J dropped 4 bases, with 12 bases sitting between them. The CDR3 is 14 residues long. The CDR3 here is CASSADRPGNTIYF. DNA of the CDR3: TGTGCCAGCAGTGCCGACAGACCGGGAAACACCATATATTTT.

The V and J genes are TRBV21-1 and TRBJ2-3. TRBV21-1 has pseudogene status. The CDR3 runs to 16 residues. The CDR3 is CASSKVLKATTDTQYF. The CDR3 nucleotides read TGTGCCAGCAGCAAAGTGTTGAAAGCAACCACAGATACGCAGTATTTT.

This clonotype was observed a few times. The V and J genes are TRBV15 and TRBJ2-1; 9 nucleotides line up with TRBD1. Germline V gives CDR1 LNHNV, CDR2 YYDKDF (reference sequence). V lost 0 bases and J lost 7; bases outside the gene matches: 4. The CDR3 runs 15 residues. DNA of the CDR3: TGTGCCACCAGCAGAGAACAGGGGGCGTGGAATGAGCAGTTCTTC. This gives the protein CATSREQGAWNEQFF.

This clonotype turned up a few times. The chain carries TRBV12-3 or TRBV12-4 and TRBJ1-1; TRBD1 agrees at 8 bases. Trimming cost V 3 bases and J 0 bases; bases outside gene matches: 6. This CDR3 spans 16 amino acids. CDR3 bases: TGTGCCAGCAGTTTCCCGGGACAGGACATGAACACTGAAGCTTTCTTT. Amino acid sequence: CASSFPGQDMNTEAFF.

The V gene is TRBV5-1, the J gene TRBJ1-4; D remains ambiguous. Deletions cut 4 bases from V and 8 bases from J, with 12 bases between. Per the germline V gene, CDR1 is SGHRS and CDR2 is YFSETQ. The CDR3 runs to 13 residues. CDR3 in amino acids: CASSQPGSEKLFF. CDR3 bases: TGCGCCAGCAGCCAACCCGGGTCGGAAAAACTGTTTTTT. Full variable domain (rest looked up from reference TRBV5-1 and TRBJ1-4): KAGVTQTPRYLIKTRGQQVTLSCSPISGHRSVSWYQQTPGQGLQFLFEYFSETQRNKGNFPGRFSGRQFSNSRSEMNVSTLELGDSALYLCASSQPGSEKLFFGSGTQLSVL.

The rearrangement joins TRBV18 to TRBJ2-3; 7 bases line up with TRBD2. The CDR3 is made up of 14 amino acids. Germline-derived CDR1 and CDR2 are KGHSH and LQKENI. The V gene end was trimmed by 3 bases and the J gene end by 3 bases; junction bases not matched to a gene: 3. The CDR3 loop is CASSPSGLTDTQYF. CDR3 in DNA: TGTGCCAGCTCACCCTCGGGACTAACAGATACGCAGTATTTT.

The chain couples TRBV12-3 or TRBV12-4 to TRBJ2-5; 7 positions match TRBD1. The CDR3 spans 14 residues. The J segment lost 2 bases and the V segment lost 5 bases, leaving 5 bases of the junction unmatched. The CDR3 loop is CASSVRQGQETQYF. The CDR3 nucleotides read TGTGCCAGCAGTGTCCGACAGGGTCAAGAGACCCAGTACTTC.

This clonotype was detected only a few times. In nucleotides, the CDR3 is TGCAGTGCTAGATACAAGACAGGGGGGGAGACCCAGTACTTC. It yields the protein CSARYKTGGETQYF. The chain combines TRBV20-1 with TRBJ2-5; 9 bases align to TRBD1. After removal of 2 bases from V and 5 bases from J, the junction contained 6 bases not matched to a gene. This CDR3 has 14 amino acids. Germline-derived CDR1 and CDR2 are DFQATT and SNEGSKA (reference sequence).

In this sample, this clonotype turned up a few times. The DNA for the CDR3 is TGTGCCAGCAGCCAAGAAAAAGCAGGCCATAATTCACCCCTCCACTTT. It is translated as CASSQEKAGHNSPLHF. The J gene is TRBJ1-6, the V gene TRBV4-2; D gene unclear. V lost 0 bases and J 5 bases, leaving 11 bases between the germline ends. The germline gives CDR1 LGHNA, CDR2 YNFKEQ. The CDR3 loop spans 16 amino acids.

This chain uses TRBV14 with TRBJ2-3, with no clear D. Trimming pared 4 bases from V and 1 base from J, leaving 15 bases between. There are 16 residues in the CDR3. Per the germline V gene, CDR1 is SGHDN and CDR2 is FVKESK. The CDR3 nucleotides are TGTGCCAGCAGCCCGCAGGCCGCGATTGGCACAGATACGCAGTATTTT. This codes for CASSPQAAIGTDTQYF.

This clonotype appeared a few times. V usage is TRBV6-6 and J usage is TRBJ1-6; no definite D call. The V gene lost 0 bases and the J gene lost 8 bases, with 11 bases spanning the gap. This CDR3 has 15 amino acids. The V gene's germline CDR1 is MNHNY and CDR2 SVGAGI (reference sequence). The CDR3 nucleotides read TGTGCCAGCAGTTACTCGAAGGGAGGTGATTCACCCCTCCACTTT. Protein product: CASSYSKGGDSPLHF.

This clonotype was detected a few times. The chain combines TRBV14 with TRBJ1-1; D possibly corresponds to TRBD1 (5 bases). This CDR3 is 12 amino acids long. Germline values: CDR1 SGHDN, CDR2 FVKESK. V lost 1 base and J 7 bases, leaving 7 bases between the germline ends. CDR3 coding DNA: TGTGCCAGCAGCCAAGGCAGGGTTGAAGCTTTCTTT. Residues: CASSQGRVEAFF.

This clonotype showed up many times. CDR3 loop: CASSLISGRINYEQYF. DNA of the CDR3: TGTGCCAGCAGTTTAATCTCGGGCAGGATTAACTACGAGCAGTACTTC. The chain employs TRBV12-3 or TRBV12-4 and TRBJ2-7, with D hard to call. The CDR3 extends over 16 amino acids. Trimming cost V 2 bases and J 3 bases, with 17 bases left between them.

This clonotype has just a few counts. The chain links TRBV7-9 to TRBJ2-3; D is undetermined. The V end lost 6 bases, the J end lost 3 bases, and 13 bases lay between the germline ends. The CDR3 loop spans 14 amino acids. Germline loops: CDR1 SEHNR, CDR2 FQNEAQ (reference sequence). In DNA, the CDR3 is TGTGCCAGCAGACACAACCCGCTAACAGATACGCAGTATTTT. This gives the protein CASRHNPLTDTQYF.

This clonotype was counted only a few times. CDR3 bases: TGTGCCATCGGGCAGGGTGAGCTGGACGAGCAGTACGTC. The encoded protein is CAIGQGELDEQYV. V usage is TRBV10-3 and J usage is TRBJ2-5; TRBD1 is a possible D gene (5 bases). The end of the DNA is better explained by TRBJ2-7, so the J call may be wrong. Germline loops: CDR1 ENHRY, CDR2 SYGVKD. The CDR3 is 13 residues long.

The chain carries TRBV19 and TRBJ1-5, with D unresolved. Germline assignment: CDR1 LNHDA and CDR2 SQIVND (reference sequence). The CDR3 length is 15 residues. V was shortened by 5 bases and J by 0 bases, with 11 bases between the two germline ends. The CDR3: CASSWERNSNQPQHF. Written as DNA, the CDR3 is TGTGCCAGTAGTTGGGAAAGGAATAGCAATCAGCCCCAGCATTTT. Using reference TRBV19 and TRBJ1-5 for the parts outside the CDR3, the full variable domain is DGGITQSPKYLFRKEGQNVTLSCEQNLNHDAMYWYRQDPGQGLRLIYYSQIVNDFQKGDIAEGYSVSREKKESFPLTVTSAQKNPTAFYLCASSWERNSNQPQHFGDGTRLSIL.

The chain couples TRBV29-1 to TRBJ1-1; perhaps TRBD1 as D (6 bases). Germline CDR1 and CDR2: SQVTM and ANQGSEA. The CDR3 has 14 amino acids. The ends were cut back, 1 base at V and 1 base at J, with 10 bases in the middle. CDR3 DNA sequence: TGCAGCGTTGAAGCCTGGACAGAGAACACTGAAGCTTTCTTT. Its protein is CSVEAWTENTEAFF.

There are many counts of this clonotype. The V call is TRBV20-1, the J call TRBJ2-5, with D unclear. The DNA end is a closer match to TRBJ2-7, so the J assignment may be wrong. The CDR3 spans 10 residues. Germline CDR1 reads DFQATT; CDR2 reads SNEGSKA (reference sequence). CDR3 protein: CSATTYEQYF. The CDR3 DNA sequence: TGCAGTGCTACCACCTACGAGCAGTACTTC.

This clonotype was observed a few times. The chain employs TRBV2 and TRBJ1-4; 7 bases are shared with TRBD1. The CDR3 has 15 residues. Germline CDR1 SNHLY, CDR2 FYNNEI. The V segment lost 1 base and the J segment 4 bases; nucleotides outside the gene matches: 3. The CDR3 DNA is TGTGCCAGCAGTGAAGAACAGGGGATTAATGAAAAACTGTTTTTT. Residues: CASSEEQGINEKLFF. The full variable domain, completed using reference TRBV2 and TRBJ1-4, is EPEVTQTPSHQVTQMGQEVILRCVPISNHLYFYWYRQILGQKVEFLVSFYNNEISEKSEIFDDQFSVERPDGSNFTLKIRSTKLEDSAMYFCASSEEQGINEKLFFGSGTQLSVL.

The chain combines TRBV7-9 with TRBJ2-7; D remains unclear. V was pared by 4 bases and J by 0 bases, with 4 bases between. This CDR3 region has 12 residues. CDR1 is SEHNR, CDR2 FQNEAQ, per germline (reference sequence). The chain's CDR3 is CASSSNSYEQYV. CDR3 nucleotide sequence: TGTGCCAGCAGCTCGAACTCCTACGAGCAGTACGTC.

This clonotype has more than one count but fewer than ten. The V gene is TRBV5-1, the J gene TRBJ2-7; TRBD1 is a possible D gene (6 bases). V was trimmed by 2 bases and J by 0 bases, leaving 12 bases between them. CDR1 and CDR2 from the germline V gene are SGHRS and YFSETQ. CDR3 length equals 15 residues. The CDR3 DNA reads as TGCGCCAGCAGCTTTCTCCAGGGGACCTCCTACGAGCAGTACTTC. Residues: CASSFLQGTSYEQYF.

This clonotype has just one count. The J gene is TRBJ1-5, the V gene TRBV7-9; the D gene is possibly TRBD1 (6 bases). This CDR3 is 15 amino acids long. V lost 4 bases and J 8 bases, leaving 18 bases between the germline ends. Germline V gives CDR1 SEHNR, CDR2 FQNEAQ (reference sequence). The CDR3 sequence: CASSSTGPALEPQHF. DNA for the CDR3: TGTGCCAGCAGCTCTACAGGGCCCGCGTTGGAGCCCCAGCATTTT. Full variable domain (missing parts from reference TRBV7-9 and TRBJ1-5): DTGVSQNPRHKITKRGQNVTFRCDPISEHNRLYWYRQTLGQGPEFLTYFQNEAQLEKSRLLSDRFSAERPKGSFSTLEIQRTEQGDSAMYLCASSSTGPALEPQHFGDGTRLSIL.

This clonotype was counted only a few times. This chain joins TRBV24-1 and TRBJ2-3; D perhaps matches TRBD1 (5 bases). CDR1 is KGHDR, CDR2 SFDVKD, per germline. V dropped 5 bases and J dropped 13 bases, with 21 bases sitting between them. This CDR3 contains 14 residues. The CDR3 region is CATSAGGRQHREYF. CDR3 in DNA: TGTGCCACCAGTGCTGGTGGTCGACAGCACCGGGAGTATTTT.

This clonotype was seen a handful of times. V and J are TRBV9 and TRBJ2-2; 7 bases match TRBD2. The germline gives CDR1 SGDLS, CDR2 YYNGEE. V lost 4 bases, J lost 5 bases, and 17 bases stayed unmatched. This CDR3 spans 18 amino acids. The CDR3 nucleotides are TGTGCCAGCAGCACCCAACCGGCGGGGGTAAGGTCGACCGGGGAGCTGTTTTTT. It specifies CASSTQPAGVRSTGELFF. Looking up the rest from reference TRBV9 and TRBJ2-2 gives the full variable domain: DSGVTQTPKHLITATGQRVTLRCSPRSGDLSVYWYQQSLDQGLQFLIQYYNGEERAKGNILERFSAQQFPDLHSELNLSSLELGDSALYFCASSTQPAGVRSTGELFFGEGSRLTVL.

The chain has TRBV6-1 and TRBJ2-1, with TRBD1 as a possible D gene (6 bases). The CDR3 is 15 residues long. V was clipped by 4 bases and J by 0 bases, with 10 bases between them. Germline V lookup: CDR1 MNHNS, CDR2 SASEGT. The DNA of the CDR3 is TGTGCCAGCAGTGCAGGGGACCTCTCCTACAATGAGCAGTTCTTC. Translation gives CASSAGDLSYNEQFF.

This clonotype occurred many times. V usage is TRBV4-1 and J usage is TRBJ1-2; D not certain. Germline V gene lookup returns CDR1 MGHRA and CDR2 YSYEKL. The CDR3 spans 12 residues. V was trimmed by 1 base and J by 7 bases, leaving 7 bases between them. The CDR3 loop is CASSQGLSGYTF. In nucleotides, the CDR3 is TGCGCCAGCAGCCAAGGATTATCTGGCTACACCTTC.

The chain joins TRBV7-2 to TRBJ2-3; D is possibly TRBD2 (7 bases). V lost 3 bases to trimming and J lost 0 bases, with 13 bases between them. CDR3 length equals 16 residues. The germline V gene has CDR1 SGHTA and CDR2 FQGNSA. CDR3 loop: CASSFIRGASTDTQYF. In DNA, the CDR3 is TGTGCCAGCAGCTTTATTCGGGGGGCGAGCACAGATACGCAGTATTTT.

This clonotype was detected many times. The chain is built from TRBV11-2 and TRBJ2-1; 7 bases agree with TRBD1. CDR3 size: 13 residues. J was trimmed by 5 bases and V by 3 bases; bases with no gene match: 1. The germline V gene encodes CDR1 SGHAT and CDR2 FQNNGV. CDR3 in amino acids: CASSLGQHNEQFF. CDR3 nucleotide sequence: TGTGCCAGCAGCTTGGGACAGCACAATGAGCAGTTCTTC.

This clonotype appeared a few times. The chain has TRBV29-1 and TRBJ1-1; tentative D call: TRBD1 (5 bases). The CDR3 consists of 12 residues. CDR1 SQVTM and CDR2 ANQGSEA come from the germline V gene. V dropped 7 bases and J dropped 5 bases, with 14 bases sitting between them. The CDR3 here is CSGGEGGTEAFF. The CDR3 nucleotides read TGCAGCGGAGGGGAGGGCGGTACTGAAGCTTTCTTT. Complete variable domain (other parts from reference TRBV29-1 and TRBJ1-1): SAVISQKPSRDICQRGTSLTIQCQVDSQVTMMFWYRQQPGQSLTLIATANQGSEATYESGFVIDKFPISRPNLTFSTLTVSNMSPEDSSIYLCSGGEGGTEAFFGQGTRLTVV.